This T cell receptor beta chain was sequenced for a study of human T cells and chemical hapten exposure. General observations from the study: Counts of expanded TCRs (at PT1) showed a positive correlation with patch test score.

Only a few counts were recorded for this clonotype. Its target is not known. Germline V gene lookup returns CDR1 DFQATT and CDR2 SNEGSKA (reference sequence). Germline trimming cut 6 bases from V and 7 bases from J; bases unmatched to any gene: 15. The CDR3 is 16 residues long. TCRdb analysed the RACE reads with MiXCR anew, one entry per CDR3 protein. The sample records 300,000 to 350,000 distinct CDR3 sequences, 6% to 8.5% being singletons. Described time point: patch test 1, 2 weeks after DPC sensitization. Indicated treatment: therapeutic diphenylcyclopropenone sensitization with weekly scalp DPC. Total RNA was isolated from unfractionated whole blood.

The sequence derives from a woman between 18 and 29 years old with alopecia areata. Some clones in this sample may be carry-over from other donors' samples. The sample in question was whole blood, obtained in connection with sensitization to the hapten diphenylcyclopropenone (DPC). The rearrangement uses TRBV20-1 and TRBJ2-1, with 10 bases lining up with TRBD1. The CDR3 spells CSALRGGTGARNEQFF. CDR3 bases: TGCAGTGCCCTAAGGGGGGGGACAGGGGCGAGGAATGAGCAGTTCTTC.